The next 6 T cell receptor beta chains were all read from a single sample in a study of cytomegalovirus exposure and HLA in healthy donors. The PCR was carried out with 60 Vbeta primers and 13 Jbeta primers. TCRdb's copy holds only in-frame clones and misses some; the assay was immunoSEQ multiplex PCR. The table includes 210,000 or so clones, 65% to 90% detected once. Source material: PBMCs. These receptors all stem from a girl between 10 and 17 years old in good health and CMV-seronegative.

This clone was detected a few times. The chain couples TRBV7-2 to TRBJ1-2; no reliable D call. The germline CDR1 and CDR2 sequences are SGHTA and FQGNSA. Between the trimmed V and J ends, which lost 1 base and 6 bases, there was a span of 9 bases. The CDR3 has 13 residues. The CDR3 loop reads CASSLVSGDGYTF. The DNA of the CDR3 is TGTGCCAGCAGCTTAGTAAGCGGGGATGGCTACACCTTC.

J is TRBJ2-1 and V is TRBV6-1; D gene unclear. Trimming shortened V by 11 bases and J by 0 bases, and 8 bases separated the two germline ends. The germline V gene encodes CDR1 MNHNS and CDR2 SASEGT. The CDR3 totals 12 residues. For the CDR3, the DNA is TGTGCCGTAACAAGCTCCTACAATGAGCAGTTCTTC. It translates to CAVTSSYNEQFF.

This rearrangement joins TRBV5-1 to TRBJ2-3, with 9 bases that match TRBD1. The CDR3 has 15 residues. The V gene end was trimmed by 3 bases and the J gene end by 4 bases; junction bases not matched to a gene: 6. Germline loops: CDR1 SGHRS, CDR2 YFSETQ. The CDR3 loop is CASSSGTGLPDTQYF. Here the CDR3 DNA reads TGCGCCAGCAGCTCCGGGACAGGGTTACCAGATACGCAGTATTTT. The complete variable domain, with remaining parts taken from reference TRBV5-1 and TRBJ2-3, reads KAGVTQTPRYLIKTRGQQVTLSCSPISGHRSVSWYQQTPGQGLQFLFEYFSETQRNKGNFPGRFSGRQFSNSRSEMNVSTLELGDSALYLCASSSGTGLPDTQYFGPGTRLTVL.

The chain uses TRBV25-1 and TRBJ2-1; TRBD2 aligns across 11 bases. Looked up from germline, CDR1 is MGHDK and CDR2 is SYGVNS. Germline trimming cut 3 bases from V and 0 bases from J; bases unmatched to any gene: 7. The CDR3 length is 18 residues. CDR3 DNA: TGTGCCAGCAGTGATTATAGCGGGAGGGGAAACTCCTACAATGAGCAGTTCTTC. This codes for CASSDYSGRGNSYNEQFF.

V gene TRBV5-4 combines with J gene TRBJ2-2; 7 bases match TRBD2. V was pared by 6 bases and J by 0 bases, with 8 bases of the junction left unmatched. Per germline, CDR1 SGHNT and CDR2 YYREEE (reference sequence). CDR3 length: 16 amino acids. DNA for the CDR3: TGTGCCAGCACCCCGGGGGGAGGGGCGAACACCGGGGAGCTGTTTTTT. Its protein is CASTPGGGANTGELFF.

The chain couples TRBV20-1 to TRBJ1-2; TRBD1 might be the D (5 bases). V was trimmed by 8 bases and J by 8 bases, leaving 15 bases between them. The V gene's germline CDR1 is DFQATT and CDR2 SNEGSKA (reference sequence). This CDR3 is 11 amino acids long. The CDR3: CSPNGRDGYTF. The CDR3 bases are TGCAGTCCAAACGGGCGGGACGGCTACACCTTC.